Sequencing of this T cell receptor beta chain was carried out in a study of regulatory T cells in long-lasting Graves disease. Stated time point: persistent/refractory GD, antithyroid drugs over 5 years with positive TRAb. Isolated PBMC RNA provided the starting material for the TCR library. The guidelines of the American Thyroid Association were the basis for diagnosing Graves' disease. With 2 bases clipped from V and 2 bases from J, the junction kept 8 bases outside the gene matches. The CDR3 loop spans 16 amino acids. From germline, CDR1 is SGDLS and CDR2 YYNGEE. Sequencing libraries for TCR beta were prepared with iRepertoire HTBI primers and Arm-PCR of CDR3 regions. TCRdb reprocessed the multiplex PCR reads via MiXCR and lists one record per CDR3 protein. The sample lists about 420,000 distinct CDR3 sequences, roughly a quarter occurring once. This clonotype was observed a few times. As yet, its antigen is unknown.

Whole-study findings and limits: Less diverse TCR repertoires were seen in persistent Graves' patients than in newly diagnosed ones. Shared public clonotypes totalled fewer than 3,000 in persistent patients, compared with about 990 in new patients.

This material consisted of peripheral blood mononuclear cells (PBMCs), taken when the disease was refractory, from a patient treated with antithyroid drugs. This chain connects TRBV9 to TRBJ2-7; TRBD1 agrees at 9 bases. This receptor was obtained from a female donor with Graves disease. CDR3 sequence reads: CASSVGRGQGTYEQYF. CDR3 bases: TGTGCCAGCAGCGTGGGGCGGGGACAGGGAACCTACGAGCAGTACTTC.